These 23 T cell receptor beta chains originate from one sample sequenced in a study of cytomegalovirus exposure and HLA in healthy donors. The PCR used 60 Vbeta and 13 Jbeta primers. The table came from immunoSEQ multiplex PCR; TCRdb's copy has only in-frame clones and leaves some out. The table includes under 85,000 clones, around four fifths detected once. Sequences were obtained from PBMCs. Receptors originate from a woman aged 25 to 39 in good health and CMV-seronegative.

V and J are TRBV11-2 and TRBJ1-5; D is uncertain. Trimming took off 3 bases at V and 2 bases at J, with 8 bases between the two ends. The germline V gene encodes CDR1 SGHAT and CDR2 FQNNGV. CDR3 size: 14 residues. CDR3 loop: CASSFGEGNQPQHF. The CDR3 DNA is TGTGCCAGCAGCTTTGGGGAGGGCAATCAGCCCCAGCATTTT.

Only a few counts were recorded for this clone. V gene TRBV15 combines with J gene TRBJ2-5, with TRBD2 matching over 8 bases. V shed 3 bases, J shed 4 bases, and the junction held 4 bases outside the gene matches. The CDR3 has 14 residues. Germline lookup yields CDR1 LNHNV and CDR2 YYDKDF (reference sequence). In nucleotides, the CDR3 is TGTGCCACCAGCAGTGAAGGACTAGCAGAGACCCAGTACTTC. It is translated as CATSSEGLAETQYF.

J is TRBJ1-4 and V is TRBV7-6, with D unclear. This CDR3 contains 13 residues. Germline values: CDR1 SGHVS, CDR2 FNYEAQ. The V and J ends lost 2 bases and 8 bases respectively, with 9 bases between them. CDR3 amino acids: CASSLLQREKLFF. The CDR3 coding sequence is TGTGCCAGCAGCTTATTACAGCGGGAAAAACTGTTTTTT.

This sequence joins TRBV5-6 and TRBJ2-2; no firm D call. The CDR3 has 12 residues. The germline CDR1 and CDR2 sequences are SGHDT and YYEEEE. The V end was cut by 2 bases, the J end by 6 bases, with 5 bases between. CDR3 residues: CASSFEAGELFF. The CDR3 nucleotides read TGTGCCAGCAGCTTTGAGGCCGGGGAGCTGTTTTTT.

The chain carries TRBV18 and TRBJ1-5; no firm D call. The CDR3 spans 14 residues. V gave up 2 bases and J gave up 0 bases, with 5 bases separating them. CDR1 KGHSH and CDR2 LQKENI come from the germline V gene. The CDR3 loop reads CASSPGHSNQPQHF. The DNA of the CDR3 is TGTGCCAGCTCACCAGGGCATAGCAATCAGCCCCAGCATTTT.

The CDR3 region is CAWGPREGYGYTF. The DNA of the CDR3 is TGTGCCTGGGGCCCCAGGGAGGGCTATGGCTACACCTTC. The chain is built from TRBV30 and TRBJ1-2; perhaps TRBD1 as D (5 bases). The V and J ends lost 5 bases and 4 bases respectively, with 14 bases between them. The germline V gene has CDR1 GTSNPN and CDR2 SVGIG (reference sequence). The CDR3 length is 13 residues.

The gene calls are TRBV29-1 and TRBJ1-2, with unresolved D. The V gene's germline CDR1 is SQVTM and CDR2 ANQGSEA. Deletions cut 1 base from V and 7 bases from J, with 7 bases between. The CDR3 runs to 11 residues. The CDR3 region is CSVEVRGGYTF. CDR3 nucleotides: TGCAGCGTTGAAGTTAGAGGTGGCTACACCTTC.

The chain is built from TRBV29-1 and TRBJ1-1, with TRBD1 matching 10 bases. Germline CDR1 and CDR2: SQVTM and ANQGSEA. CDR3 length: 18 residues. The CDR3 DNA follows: TGCGCACTTGCCCTTCTAAGGGCGACAGGGGGCTCGTACACTGAAGCTTTCTTT. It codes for CALALLRATGGSYTEAFF.

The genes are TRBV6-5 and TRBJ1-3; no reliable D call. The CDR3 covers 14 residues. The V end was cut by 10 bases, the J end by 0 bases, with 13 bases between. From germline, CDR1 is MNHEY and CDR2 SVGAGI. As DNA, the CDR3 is TGTGCCACCAAGCAGGTGTCCTCTGGAAACACCATATATTTT. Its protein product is CATKQVSSGNTIYF.

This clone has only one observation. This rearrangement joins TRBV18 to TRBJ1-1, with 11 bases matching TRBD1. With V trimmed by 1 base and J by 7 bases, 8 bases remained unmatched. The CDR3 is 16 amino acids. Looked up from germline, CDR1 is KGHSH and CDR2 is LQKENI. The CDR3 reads CASSPLRTGGKGEAFF. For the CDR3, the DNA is TGTGCCAGCTCACCACTAAGGACAGGGGGCAAGGGTGAAGCTTTCTTT.

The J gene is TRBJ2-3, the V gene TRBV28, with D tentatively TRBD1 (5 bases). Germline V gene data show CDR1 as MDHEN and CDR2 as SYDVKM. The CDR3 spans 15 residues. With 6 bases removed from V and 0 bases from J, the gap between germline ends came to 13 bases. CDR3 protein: CASSPGITSTDTQYF. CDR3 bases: TGTGCCAGCAGCCCAGGGATAACTAGCACAGATACGCAGTATTTT. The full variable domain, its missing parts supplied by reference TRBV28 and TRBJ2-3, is DVKVTQSSRYLVKRTGEKVFLECVQDMDHENMFWYRQDPGLGLRLIYFSYDVKMKEKGDIPEGYSVSREKKERFSLILESASTNQTSMYLCASSPGITSTDTQYFGPGTRLTVL.

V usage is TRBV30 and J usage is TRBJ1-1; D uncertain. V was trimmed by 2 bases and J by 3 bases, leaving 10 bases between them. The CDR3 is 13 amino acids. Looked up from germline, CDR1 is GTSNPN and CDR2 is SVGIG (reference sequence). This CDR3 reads CAWSIGRDTEAFF. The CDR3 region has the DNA TGTGCCTGGAGTATCGGGCGGGACACTGAAGCTTTCTTT.

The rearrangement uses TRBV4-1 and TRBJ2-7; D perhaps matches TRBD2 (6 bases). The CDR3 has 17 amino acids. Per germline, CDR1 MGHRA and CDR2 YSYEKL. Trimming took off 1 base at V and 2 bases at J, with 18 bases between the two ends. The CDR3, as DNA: TGCGCCAGCAGCCAAGCCCTTACTGGGGCGGGACCCTACGAGCAGTACTTC. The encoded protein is CASSQALTGAGPYEQYF.

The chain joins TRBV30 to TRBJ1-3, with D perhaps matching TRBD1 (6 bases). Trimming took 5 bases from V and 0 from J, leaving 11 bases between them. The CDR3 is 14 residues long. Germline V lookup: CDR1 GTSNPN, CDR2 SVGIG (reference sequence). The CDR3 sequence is CAWEQGFSGNTIYF. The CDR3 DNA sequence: TGTGCCTGGGAACAGGGCTTCTCTGGAAACACCATATATTTT.

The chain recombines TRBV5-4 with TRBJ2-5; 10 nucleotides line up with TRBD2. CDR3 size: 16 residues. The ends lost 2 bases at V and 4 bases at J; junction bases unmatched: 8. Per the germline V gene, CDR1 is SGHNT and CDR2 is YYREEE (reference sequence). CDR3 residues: CASSLKREGRGETQYF. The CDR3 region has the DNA TGTGCCAGCAGCTTAAAGCGGGAGGGCCGGGGAGAGACCCAGTACTTC.

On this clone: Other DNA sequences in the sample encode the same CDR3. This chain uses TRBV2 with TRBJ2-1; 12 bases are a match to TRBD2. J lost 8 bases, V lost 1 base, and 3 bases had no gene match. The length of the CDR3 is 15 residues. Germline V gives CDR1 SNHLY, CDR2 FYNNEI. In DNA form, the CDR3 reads TGTGCCAGCAGTGAAGGACTAGCGGGGGTCGATGAGCAGTTCTTC. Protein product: CASSEGLAGVDEQFF.

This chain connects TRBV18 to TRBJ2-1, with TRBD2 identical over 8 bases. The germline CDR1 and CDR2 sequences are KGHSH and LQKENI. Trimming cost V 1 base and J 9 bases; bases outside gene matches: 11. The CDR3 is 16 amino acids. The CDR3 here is CASSPQSSGMQSEQFF. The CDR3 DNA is TGTGCCAGCTCACCACAGAGTAGCGGGATGCAGAGTGAGCAGTTCTTC.

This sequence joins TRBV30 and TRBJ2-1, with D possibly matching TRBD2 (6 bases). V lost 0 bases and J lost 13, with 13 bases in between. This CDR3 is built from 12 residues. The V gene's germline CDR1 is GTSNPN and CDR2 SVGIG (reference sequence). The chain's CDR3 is CAWSVRWEAQFF. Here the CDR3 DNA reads TGTGCCTGGAGTGTACGGTGGGAGGCACAGTTCTTC.

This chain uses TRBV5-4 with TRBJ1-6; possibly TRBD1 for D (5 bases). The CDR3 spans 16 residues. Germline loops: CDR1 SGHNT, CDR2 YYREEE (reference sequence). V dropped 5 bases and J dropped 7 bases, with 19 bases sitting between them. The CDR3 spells CASRSSPGYTNSPLHF. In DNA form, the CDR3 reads TGTGCCAGCAGGTCTTCCCCAGGGTATACCAATTCACCCCTCCACTTT.

The CDR3 DNA reads as TGTGCCTGGAACTCAGGGGGATCGGGCAATCAGCCCCAGCATTTT. It translates to CAWNSGGSGNQPQHF. The chain carries TRBV30 and TRBJ1-5; 7 nucleotides align to TRBD1. Per the germline V gene, CDR1 is GTSNPN and CDR2 is SVGIG (reference sequence). V lost 4 bases and J lost 2; bases outside the gene matches: 8. The CDR3 is 15 amino acids.

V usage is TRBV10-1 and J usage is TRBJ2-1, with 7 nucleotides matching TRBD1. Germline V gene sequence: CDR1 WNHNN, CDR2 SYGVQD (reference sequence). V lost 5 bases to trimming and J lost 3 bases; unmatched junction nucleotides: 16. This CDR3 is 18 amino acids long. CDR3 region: CASSTGQLKQGLYNEQFF. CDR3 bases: TGCGCCAGCAGTACGGGACAGCTTAAGCAGGGGCTCTACAATGAGCAGTTCTTC.

CDR3 residues: CASSYGLAGYNEQFF. Written as DNA, the CDR3 is TGTGCCAGCAGTTACGGGCTAGCGGGATACAATGAGCAGTTCTTC. This chain connects TRBV6-5 to TRBJ2-1; 9 bases map to TRBD2. Trimming cost V 2 bases and J 4 bases; bases outside gene matches: 3. CDR1 MNHEY and CDR2 SVGAGI come from the germline V gene. This CDR3 has 15 amino acids.

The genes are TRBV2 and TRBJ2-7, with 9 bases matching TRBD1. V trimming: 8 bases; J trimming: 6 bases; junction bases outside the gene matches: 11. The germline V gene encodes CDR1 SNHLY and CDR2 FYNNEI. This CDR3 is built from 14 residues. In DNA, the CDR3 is TGTGCCAGCCTCTATGGGACAGGGACCAGCGAGCAGTACTTC. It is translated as CASLYGTGTSEQYF. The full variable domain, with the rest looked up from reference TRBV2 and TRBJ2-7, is EPEVTQTPSHQVTQMGQEVILRCVPISNHLYFYWYRQILGQKVEFLVSFYNNEISEKSEIFDDQFSVERPDGSNFTLKIRSTKLEDSAMYFCASLYGTGTSEQYFGPGTRLTVT.